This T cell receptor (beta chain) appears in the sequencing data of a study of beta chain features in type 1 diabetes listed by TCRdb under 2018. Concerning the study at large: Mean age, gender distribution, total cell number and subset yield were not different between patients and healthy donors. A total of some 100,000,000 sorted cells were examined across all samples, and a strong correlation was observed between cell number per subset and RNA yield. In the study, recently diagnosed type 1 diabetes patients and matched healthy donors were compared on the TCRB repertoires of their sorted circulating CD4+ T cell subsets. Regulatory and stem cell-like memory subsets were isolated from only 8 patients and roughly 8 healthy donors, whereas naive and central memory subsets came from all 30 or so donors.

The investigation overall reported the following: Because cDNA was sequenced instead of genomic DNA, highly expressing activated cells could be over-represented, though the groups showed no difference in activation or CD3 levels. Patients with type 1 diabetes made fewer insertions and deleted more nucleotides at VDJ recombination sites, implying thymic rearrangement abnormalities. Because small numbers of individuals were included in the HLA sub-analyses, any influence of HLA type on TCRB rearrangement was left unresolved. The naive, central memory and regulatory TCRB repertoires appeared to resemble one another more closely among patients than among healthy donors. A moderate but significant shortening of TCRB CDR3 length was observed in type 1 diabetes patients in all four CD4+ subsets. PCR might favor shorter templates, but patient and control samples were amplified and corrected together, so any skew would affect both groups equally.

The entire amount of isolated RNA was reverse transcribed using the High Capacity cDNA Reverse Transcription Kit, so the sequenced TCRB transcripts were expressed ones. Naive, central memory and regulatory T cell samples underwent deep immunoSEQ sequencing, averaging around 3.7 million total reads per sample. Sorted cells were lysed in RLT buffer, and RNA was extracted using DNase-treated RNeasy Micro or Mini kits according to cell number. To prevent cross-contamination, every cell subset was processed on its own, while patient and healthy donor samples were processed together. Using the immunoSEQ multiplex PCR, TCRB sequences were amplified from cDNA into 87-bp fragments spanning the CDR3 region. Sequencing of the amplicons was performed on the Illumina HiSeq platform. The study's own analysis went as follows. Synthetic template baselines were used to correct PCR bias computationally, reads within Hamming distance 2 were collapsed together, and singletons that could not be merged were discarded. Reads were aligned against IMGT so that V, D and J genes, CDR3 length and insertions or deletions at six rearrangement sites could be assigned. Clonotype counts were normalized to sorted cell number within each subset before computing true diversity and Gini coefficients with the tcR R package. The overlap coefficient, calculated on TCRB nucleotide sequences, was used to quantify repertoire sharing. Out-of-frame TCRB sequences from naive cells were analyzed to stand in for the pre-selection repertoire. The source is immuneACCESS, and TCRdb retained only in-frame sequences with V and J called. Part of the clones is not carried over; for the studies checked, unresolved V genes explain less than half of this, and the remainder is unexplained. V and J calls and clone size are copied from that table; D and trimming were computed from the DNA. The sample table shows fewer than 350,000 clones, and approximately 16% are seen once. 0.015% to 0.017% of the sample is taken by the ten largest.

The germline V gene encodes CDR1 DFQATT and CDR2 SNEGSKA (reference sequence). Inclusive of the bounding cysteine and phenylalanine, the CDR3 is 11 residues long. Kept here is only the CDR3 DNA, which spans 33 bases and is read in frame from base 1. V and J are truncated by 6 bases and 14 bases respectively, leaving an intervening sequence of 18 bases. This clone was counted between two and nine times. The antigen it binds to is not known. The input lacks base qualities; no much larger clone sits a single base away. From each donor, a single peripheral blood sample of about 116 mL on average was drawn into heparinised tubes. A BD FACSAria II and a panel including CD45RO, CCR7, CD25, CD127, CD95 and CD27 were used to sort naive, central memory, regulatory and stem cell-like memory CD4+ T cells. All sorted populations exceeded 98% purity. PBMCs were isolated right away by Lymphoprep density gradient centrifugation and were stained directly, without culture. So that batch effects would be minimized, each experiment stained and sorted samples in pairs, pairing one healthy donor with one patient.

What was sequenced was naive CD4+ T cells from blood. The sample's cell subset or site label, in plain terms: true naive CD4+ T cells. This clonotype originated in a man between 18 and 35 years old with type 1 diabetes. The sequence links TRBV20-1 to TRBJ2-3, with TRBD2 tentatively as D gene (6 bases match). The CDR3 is CSAPRAGSAYF. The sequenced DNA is TGCAGTGCCCCGCGGGCGGGATCAGCGTATTTT.